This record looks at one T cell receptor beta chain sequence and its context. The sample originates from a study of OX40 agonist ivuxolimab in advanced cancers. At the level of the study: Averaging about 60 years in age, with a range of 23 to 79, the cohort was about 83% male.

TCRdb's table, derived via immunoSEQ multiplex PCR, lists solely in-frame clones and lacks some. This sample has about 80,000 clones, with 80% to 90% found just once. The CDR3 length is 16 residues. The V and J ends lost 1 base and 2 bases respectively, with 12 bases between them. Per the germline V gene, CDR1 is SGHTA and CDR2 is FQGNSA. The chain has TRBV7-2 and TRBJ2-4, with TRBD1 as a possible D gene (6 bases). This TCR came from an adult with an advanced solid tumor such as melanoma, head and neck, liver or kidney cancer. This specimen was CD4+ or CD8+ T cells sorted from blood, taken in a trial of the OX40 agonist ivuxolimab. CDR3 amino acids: CASSLVARGTKNIQYF. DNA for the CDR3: TGTGCCAGCAGCTTAGTCGCCAGGGGAACCAAAAACATTCAGTACTTC.